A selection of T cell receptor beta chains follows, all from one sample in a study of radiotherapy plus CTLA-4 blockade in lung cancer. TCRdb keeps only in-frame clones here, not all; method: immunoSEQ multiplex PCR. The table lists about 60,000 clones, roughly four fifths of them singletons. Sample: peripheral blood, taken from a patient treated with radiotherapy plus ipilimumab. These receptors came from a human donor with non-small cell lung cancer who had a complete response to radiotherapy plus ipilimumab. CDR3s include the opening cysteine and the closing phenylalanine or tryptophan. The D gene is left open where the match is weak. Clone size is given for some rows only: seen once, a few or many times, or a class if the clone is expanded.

CDR3aa: CASSDQATDTQYF; CDR3nt: TGTGCCAGCAGTGACCAGGCTACAGATACGCAGTATTTT; abundance: NA; j_gene: TRBJ2-3; v_gene: TRBV6-4; d_gene: NA
CDR3aa: CASSYTRQGLQETQYF; CDR3nt: TGTGCCAGCAGTTACACCAGGCAGGGACTCCAAGAGACCCAGTACTTC; abundance: NA; j_gene: TRBJ2-5; v_gene: TRBV6-5; d_gene: NA
CDR3aa: CASSKLAGTGNEQFF; CDR3nt: TGCGCCAGCAGCAAACTAGCGGGCACGGGGAATGAGCAGTTCTTC; abundance: NA; j_gene: TRBJ2-1; v_gene: TRBV10-1; d_gene: TRBD2
CDR3aa: CASSGVAGTGELFF; CDR3nt: TGTGCCAGCAGTGGAGTAGCGGGAACCGGGGAGCTGTTTTTT; abundance: NA; j_gene: TRBJ2-2; v_gene: TRBV6-4; d_gene: TRBD2
CDR3aa: CASSLGRNTEAFF; CDR3nt: TGTGCCAGCAGCTTGGGCAGGAACACTGAAGCTTTCTTT; abundance: NA; j_gene: TRBJ1-1; v_gene: TRBV7-9; d_gene: NA
CDR3aa: CASSRERTHYEQYF; CDR3nt: TGTGCCAGCTCACGAGAACGGACTCACTACGAGCAGTACTTC; abundance: NA; j_gene: TRBJ2-7; v_gene: TRBV18; d_gene: NA
CDR3aa: CASSRNLQSEQYF; CDR3nt: TGTGCCAGCAGCCGGAATCTTCAAAGCGAGCAGTACTTC; abundance: few; j_gene: TRBJ2-7; v_gene: TRBV7-6; d_gene: NA
CDR3aa: CASSQDPTGGNTIYF; CDR3nt: TGCGCCAGCAGCCAAGATCCGACGGGGGGAAACACCATATATTTT; abundance: NA; j_gene: TRBJ1-3; v_gene: TRBV4-3; d_gene: NA
CDR3aa: CASGASTSWRNEQFF; CDR3nt: TGTGCCAGCGGCGCATCGACTAGCTGGAGGAATGAGCAGTTCTTC; abundance: NA; j_gene: TRBJ2-1; v_gene: TRBV11-2; d_gene: TRBD2
CDR3aa: CASSPQRGASPRDF; CDR3nt: TGTGCCAGCAGTCCCCAACGCGGGGCCTCTCCACGGGACTTC; abundance: NA; j_gene: TRBJ2-5; v_gene: TRBV6-6; d_gene: NA
CDR3aa: CASSLVASGGYEQYF; CDR3nt: TGTGCCAGCAGCTTAGTGGCTAGCGGGGGCTACGAGCAGTACTTC; abundance: NA; j_gene: TRBJ2-7; v_gene: TRBV11-2; d_gene: TRBD2
CDR3aa: CATSRVEGALTEAFF; CDR3nt: TGTGCCACCAGCAGAGTGGAGGGAGCACTCACTGAAGCTTTCTTT; abundance: NA; j_gene: TRBJ1-1; v_gene: TRBV15; d_gene: NA
CDR3aa: CASRIDSSSYNEQFF; CDR3nt: TGTGCCAGCAGGATAGACAGCAGCTCCTACAATGAGCAGTTCTTC; abundance: NA; j_gene: TRBJ2-1; v_gene: TRBV6-5; d_gene: NA
CDR3aa: CASSPRTPASYNEQFF; CDR3nt: TGTGCCAGCAGCCCAAGGACTCCCGCCTCCTACAATGAGCAGTTCTTC; abundance: once; j_gene: TRBJ2-1; v_gene: TRBV7-3; d_gene: NA
CDR3aa: CASSFPGAYQPQHF; CDR3nt: TGTGCCAGCAGTTTCCCAGGGGCATATCAGCCCCAGCATTTT; abundance: NA; j_gene: TRBJ1-5; v_gene: TRBV27; d_gene: NA
CDR3aa: CASSPEYRGAGSYEQYF; CDR3nt: TGTGCCAGCTCACCAGAGTACAGGGGCGCAGGGTCCTACGAGCAGTACTTC; abundance: NA; j_gene: TRBJ2-7; v_gene: TRBV18; d_gene: TRBD1
CDR3aa: CASSFGEARSSPKSPLHF; CDR3nt: TGTGCCAGCAGCTTCGGGGAAGCGCGCTCGAGCCCAAAATCACCCCTCCACTTT; abundance: NA; j_gene: TRBJ1-6; v_gene: TRBV5-6; d_gene: NA
CDR3aa: CASRGTSSGEQYF; CDR3nt: TGTGCCAGCAGAGGGACTAGTTCGGGCGAGCAGTACTTC; abundance: NA; j_gene: TRBJ2-7; v_gene: TRBV2; d_gene: TRBD2
CDR3aa: CASSLTGGRGGYTF; CDR3nt: TGTGCCAGCAGCTTGACAGGGGGACGTGGTGGCTACACCTTC; abundance: few; j_gene: TRBJ1-2; v_gene: TRBV5-6; d_gene: TRBD1
CDR3aa: CASRPPGLAGESPNEQYF; CDR3nt: TGTGCCAGCAGGCCTCCGGGACTAGCGGGGGAGTCCCCCAACGAGCAGTACTTC; abundance: NA; j_gene: TRBJ2-7; v_gene: TRBV28; d_gene: TRBD2
CDR3aa: CASSYSRWQLTGELFF; CDR3nt: TGTGCCAGCAGTTACTCGAGGTGGCAACTCACCGGGGAGCTGTTTTTT; abundance: once; j_gene: TRBJ2-2; v_gene: TRBV6-5; d_gene: NA
CDR3aa: CASSLEGTGLSSYNSPLHF; CDR3nt: TGTGCCAGCAGCTTAGAGGGGACAGGCCTGAGCTCCTATAATTCACCCCTCCACTTT; abundance: NA; j_gene: TRBJ1-6; v_gene: TRBV11-2; d_gene: TRBD1
CDR3aa: CASSPNRGVNTEAFF; CDR3nt: TGTGCCAGCAGCCCTAACAGGGGAGTGAACACTGAAGCTTTCTTT; abundance: NA; j_gene: TRBJ1-1; v_gene: TRBV7-8; d_gene: TRBD1
CDR3aa: CASRKGQFYNSPLHF; CDR3nt: TGTGCCAGCAGAAAAGGACAGTTCTATAATTCACCCCTCCACTTT; abundance: few; j_gene: TRBJ1-6; v_gene: TRBV11-3; d_gene: NA
CDR3aa: CASSTSGQGVGNQPQHF; CDR3nt: TGTGCCAGTAGTACCTCCGGACAGGGGGTGGGCAATCAGCCCCAGCATTTT; abundance: few; j_gene: TRBJ1-5; v_gene: TRBV19; d_gene: TRBD1
CDR3aa: CASRMGLINEKLFF; CDR3nt: TGTGCCAGCAGGATGGGACTGATTAATGAAAAACTGTTTTTT; abundance: few; j_gene: TRBJ1-4; v_gene: TRBV2; d_gene: NA
CDR3aa: CASSLSLNQPQHF; CDR3nt: TGTGCCAGCAGCTTGTCGTTGAATCAGCCCCAGCATTTT; abundance: NA; j_gene: TRBJ1-5; v_gene: TRBV5-4; d_gene: NA
CDR3aa: CASSQGFAGLYNERFF; CDR3nt: TGTGCCAGCAGCCAAGGGTTCGCGGGGCTCTACAATGAGCGGTTCTTC; abundance: NA; j_gene: TRBJ2-1; v_gene: TRBV4-2; d_gene: NA
CDR3aa: CASSQSRLGGLETQYF; CDR3nt: TGTGCCAGCAGTCAATCGAGGTTGGGGGGGTTAGAGACCCAGTACTTC; abundance: NA; j_gene: TRBJ2-5; v_gene: TRBV11-3; d_gene: TRBD2
CDR3aa: CASSPRGYEQYF; CDR3nt: TGTGCCAGCTCACCAAGGGGTTACGAGCAGTACTTC; abundance: NA; j_gene: TRBJ2-7; v_gene: TRBV18; d_gene: NA
CDR3aa: CASSRNRNTGELFF; CDR3nt: TGCGCCAGCAGCAGAAATAGGAACACCGGGGAGCTGTTTTTT; abundance: NA; j_gene: TRBJ2-2; v_gene: TRBV5-1; d_gene: NA
CDR3aa: CAHQLGNTIYF; CDR3nt: TGTGCCCATCAACTGGGAAACACCATATATTTT; abundance: once; j_gene: TRBJ1-3; v_gene: TRBV28; d_gene: NA
CDR3aa: CASSPKRRENEKLFF; CDR3nt: TGTGCCAGCAGCCCAAAGCGACGAGAAAATGAAAAACTGTTTTTT; abundance: NA; j_gene: TRBJ1-4; v_gene: TRBV7-9; d_gene: NA
CDR3aa: CASTARTGLSSPLHF; CDR3nt: TGTGCCAGTACCGCTCGGACAGGACTTTCTTCACCCCTCCACTTT; abundance: NA; j_gene: TRBJ1-6; v_gene: TRBV19; d_gene: TRBD1
CDR3aa: CASSLLTSGGYNEQFF; CDR3nt: TGTGCCAGCAGTCTCCTGACTAGCGGGGGCTACAATGAGCAGTTCTTC; abundance: NA; j_gene: TRBJ2-1; v_gene: TRBV28; d_gene: TRBD2
CDR3aa: CASSPEATFRGYEQYF; CDR3nt: TGTGCCAGCAGCCCGGAAGCGACTTTCCGGGGTTACGAGCAGTACTTC; abundance: NA; j_gene: TRBJ2-7; v_gene: TRBV5-6; d_gene: NA
CDR3aa: CASRCIGGDSYYEQYF; CDR3nt: TGCGCCAGCAGGTGTATAGGCGGGGACAGCTACTACGAGCAGTACTTC; abundance: NA; j_gene: TRBJ2-7; v_gene: TRBV10-1; d_gene: NA
CDR3aa: CASSPPGTRWETQYF; CDR3nt: TGTGCCAGCAGCCCGCCCGGGACTAGATGGGAGACCCAGTACTTC; abundance: few; j_gene: TRBJ2-5; v_gene: TRBV7-2; d_gene: TRBD2
CDR3aa: CASSIGGKLRNNEQFF; CDR3nt: TGTGCCAGTAGTATTGGGGGGAAGTTGAGAAACAATGAGCAGTTCTTC; abundance: NA; j_gene: TRBJ2-1; v_gene: TRBV19; d_gene: NA
CDR3aa: CASSEVGAQETQYF; CDR3nt: TGTGCCAGCAGTGAGGTAGGGGCACAAGAGACCCAGTACTTC; abundance: NA; j_gene: TRBJ2-5; v_gene: TRBV6-5; d_gene: NA
CDR3aa: CASKWSSYNEQFF; CDR3nt: TGTGCCAGCAAATGGAGCTCCTACAATGAGCAGTTCTTC; abundance: NA; j_gene: TRBJ2-1; v_gene: TRBV28; d_gene: NA
CDR3aa: CASSWRGIRETQYF; CDR3nt: TGTGCCAGCAGCTGGCGGGGGATTCGAGAGACCCAGTACTTC; abundance: NA; j_gene: TRBJ2-5; v_gene: TRBV6-5; d_gene: TRBD2
CDR3aa: CASLGGLLYEQYF; CDR3nt: TGTGCCAGCCTCGGCGGCCTCCTCTACGAGCAGTACTTC; abundance: NA; j_gene: TRBJ2-7; v_gene: TRBV25-1; d_gene: NA
CDR3aa: CASSFTSGGLTGELFF; CDR3nt: TGTGCCAGCAGCTTTACTAGCGGGGGGCTCACCGGGGAGCTGTTTTTT; abundance: NA; j_gene: TRBJ2-2; v_gene: TRBV5-8; d_gene: TRBD2
CDR3aa: CATSRPPGRGIEKLFF; CDR3nt: TGTGCCACCAGCAGGCCCCCCGGCAGGGGGATTGAAAAACTGTTTTTT; abundance: NA; j_gene: TRBJ1-4; v_gene: TRBV15; d_gene: TRBD1
CDR3aa: CASSLSETYNEQFF; CDR3nt: TGTGCCAGCAGCTTGTCTGAGACCTACAATGAGCAGTTCTTC; abundance: NA; j_gene: TRBJ2-1; v_gene: TRBV5-4; d_gene: NA
CDR3aa: CATSSQVSNQPQHF; CDR3nt: TGTGCCACCAGCAGCCAGGTTAGCAATCAGCCCCAGCATTTT; abundance: NA; j_gene: TRBJ1-5; v_gene: TRBV15; d_gene: NA
CDR3aa: CASTLAGGPLDTQYF; CDR3nt: TGTGCCAGCACCTTAGCGGGGGGCCCCTTAGATACGCAGTATTTT; abundance: NA; j_gene: TRBJ2-3; v_gene: TRBV11-2; d_gene: TRBD2
CDR3aa: CASSLIAGANTGELFF; CDR3nt: TGTGCCAGCAGCTTGATAGCGGGAGCGAACACCGGGGAGCTGTTTTTT; abundance: NA; j_gene: TRBJ2-2; v_gene: TRBV7-8; d_gene: TRBD2